The present T cell receptor (beta chain) was sequenced within a study of shared clonotypes between healthy human individuals. The CDR3 extends over 14 amino acids. Germline values: CDR1 LNHDA, CDR2 SQIVND (reference sequence). V lost 3 bases to trimming and J lost 14 bases, with 17 bases between them. Here immunoSEQ multiplex PCR was the method, and the copy in TCRdb shows in-frame clones only, minus some. The profile shows nearly 1 million clones, about 80% of them singletons. This sequence was found in a man between 18 and 29 years old in good health. Sample: memory CD4+ T cells sorted from blood. Described subset: CD45RA-negative fraction. The chain uses TRBV19 and TRBJ1-6, with D unresolved. This CDR3 is CASSIKAGVQALHF. CDR3 bases: TGTGCCAGTAGTATCAAGGCTGGGGTTCAGGCCCTCCACTTT.